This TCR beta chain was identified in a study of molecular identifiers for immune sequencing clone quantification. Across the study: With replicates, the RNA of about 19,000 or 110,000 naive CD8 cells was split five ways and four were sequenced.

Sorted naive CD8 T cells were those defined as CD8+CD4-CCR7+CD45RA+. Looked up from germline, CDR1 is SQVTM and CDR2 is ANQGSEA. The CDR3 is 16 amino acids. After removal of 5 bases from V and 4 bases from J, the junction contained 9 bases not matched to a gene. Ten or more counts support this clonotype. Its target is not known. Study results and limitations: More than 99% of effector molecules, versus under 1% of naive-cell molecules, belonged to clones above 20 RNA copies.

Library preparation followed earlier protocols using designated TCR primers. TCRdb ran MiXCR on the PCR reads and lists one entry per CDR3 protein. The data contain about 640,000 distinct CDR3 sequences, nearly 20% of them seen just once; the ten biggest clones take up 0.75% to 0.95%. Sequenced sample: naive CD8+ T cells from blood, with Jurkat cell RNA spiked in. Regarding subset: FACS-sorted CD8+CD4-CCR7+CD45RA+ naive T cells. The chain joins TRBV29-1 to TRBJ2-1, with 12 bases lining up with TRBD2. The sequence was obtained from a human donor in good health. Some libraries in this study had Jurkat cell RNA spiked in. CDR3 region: CSVLQTSGRGYNEQFF. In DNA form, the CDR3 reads TGCAGCGTTCTCCAGACTAGCGGGAGAGGATACAATGAGCAGTTCTTC.